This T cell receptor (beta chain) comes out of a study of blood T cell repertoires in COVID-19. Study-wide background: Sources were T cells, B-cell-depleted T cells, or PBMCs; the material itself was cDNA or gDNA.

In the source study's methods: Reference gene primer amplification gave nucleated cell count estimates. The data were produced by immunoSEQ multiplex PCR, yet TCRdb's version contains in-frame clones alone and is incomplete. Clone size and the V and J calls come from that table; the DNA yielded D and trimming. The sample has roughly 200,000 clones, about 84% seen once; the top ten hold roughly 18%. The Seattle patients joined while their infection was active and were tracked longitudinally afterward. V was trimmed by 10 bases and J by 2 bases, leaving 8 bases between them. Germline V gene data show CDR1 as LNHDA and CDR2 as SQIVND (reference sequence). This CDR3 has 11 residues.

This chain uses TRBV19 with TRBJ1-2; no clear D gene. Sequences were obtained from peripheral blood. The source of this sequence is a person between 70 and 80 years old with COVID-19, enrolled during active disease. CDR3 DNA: TGTGCCACTGGGAGGAACTATGGCTACACCTTC. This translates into CATGRNYGYTF.